This T cell receptor beta chain was found in a study of blood T cell repertoires in COVID-19. Study background: Italy, Spain and the United States were the sources of the convalescent and acute COVID-19 samples. The cDNA or gDNA used as material had been derived from T cells, B-cell-depleted T cells, or PBMCs.

This clone has just a few counts. The CDR3 extends over 15 amino acids. V was pared by 6 bases and J by 3 bases, with 15 bases between. The germline CDR1 and CDR2 sequences are MNHEY and SVGAGI. In the source study's methods: Reference gene primer amplification yielded estimated nucleated cell counts. Here immunoSEQ multiplex PCR was the method, and the copy in TCRdb shows in-frame clones only, minus some. For V, J and clone size, that table is used; D and trimming come from the DNA. The data contain around 100,000 clones, around 90% of them seen just once; the ten biggest clones take up 3.5%. The sequence was collected from a human donor in a cohort sampled during active COVID-19. The sequenced material came from peripheral blood. The chain links TRBV6-5 to TRBJ2-1; TRBD1 is a possible D gene (6 bases). CDR3 DNA: TGTGCCAGCAGCAATACAGGGCCCATCTACAATGAGCAGTTCTTC. Protein sequence: CASSNTGPIYNEQFF.